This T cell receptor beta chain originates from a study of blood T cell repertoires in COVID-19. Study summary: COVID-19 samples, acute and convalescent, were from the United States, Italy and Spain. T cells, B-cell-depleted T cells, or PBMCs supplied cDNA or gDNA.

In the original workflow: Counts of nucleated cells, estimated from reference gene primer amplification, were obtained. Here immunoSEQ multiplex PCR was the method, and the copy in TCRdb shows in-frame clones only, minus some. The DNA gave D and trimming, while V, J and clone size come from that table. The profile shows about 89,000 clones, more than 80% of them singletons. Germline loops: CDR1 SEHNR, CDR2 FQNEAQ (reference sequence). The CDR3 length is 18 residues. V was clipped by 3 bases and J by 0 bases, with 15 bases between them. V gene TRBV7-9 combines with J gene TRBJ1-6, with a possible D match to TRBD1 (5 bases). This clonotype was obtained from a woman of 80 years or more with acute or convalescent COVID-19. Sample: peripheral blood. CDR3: CASSFLGGASSYNSPLHF. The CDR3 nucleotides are TGTGCCAGCAGCTTTCTGGGAGGGGCAAGCTCCTATAATTCACCCCTCCACTTT.